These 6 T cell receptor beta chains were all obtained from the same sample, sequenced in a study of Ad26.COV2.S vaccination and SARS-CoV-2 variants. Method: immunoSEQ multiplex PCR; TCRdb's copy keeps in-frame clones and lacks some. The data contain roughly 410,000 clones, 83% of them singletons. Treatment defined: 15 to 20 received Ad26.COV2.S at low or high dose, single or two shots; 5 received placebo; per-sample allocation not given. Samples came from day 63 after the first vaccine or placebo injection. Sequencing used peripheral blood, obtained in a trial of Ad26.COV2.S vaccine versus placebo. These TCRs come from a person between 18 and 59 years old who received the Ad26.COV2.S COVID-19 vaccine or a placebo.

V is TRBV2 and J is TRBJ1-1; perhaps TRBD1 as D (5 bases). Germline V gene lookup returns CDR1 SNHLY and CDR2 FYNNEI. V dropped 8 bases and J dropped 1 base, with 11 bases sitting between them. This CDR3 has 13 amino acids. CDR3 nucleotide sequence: TGTGCCAGCGCAGGGACGGGGAACACTGAAGCTTTCTTT. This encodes CASAGTGNTEAFF.

The CDR3 region has the DNA TGTGCCAGCAGCTTCGGACAGGGGGACTACAATGAGCAGTTCTTC. Translated, it gives CASSFGQGDYNEQFF. The chain carries TRBV11-2 and TRBJ2-1, with 10 bases fitting TRBD1. Per the germline V gene, CDR1 is SGHAT and CDR2 is FQNNGV. This CDR3 has 15 residues. V was pared by 3 bases and J by 3 bases, with 2 bases of the junction left unmatched.

The CDR3 nucleotides are TGTGCCAGCAGGAGGGGTAGCTCCTACGAGCAGTACTTC. It encodes CASRRGSSYEQYF. The genes are TRBV27 and TRBJ2-7, with D perhaps being TRBD1 or TRBD2 (5 bases each). CDR3 length: 13 residues. Trimming removed 6 bases at V and 0 bases at J, with 9 bases between. Germline V gives CDR1 MNHEY, CDR2 SMNVEV (reference sequence).

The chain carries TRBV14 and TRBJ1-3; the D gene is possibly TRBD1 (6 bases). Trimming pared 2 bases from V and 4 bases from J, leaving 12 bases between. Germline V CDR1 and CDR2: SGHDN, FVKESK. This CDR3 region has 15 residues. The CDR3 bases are TGTGCCAGCAGCCAACTAACAGGGTTGGGAAACACCATATATTTT. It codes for CASSQLTGLGNTIYF.

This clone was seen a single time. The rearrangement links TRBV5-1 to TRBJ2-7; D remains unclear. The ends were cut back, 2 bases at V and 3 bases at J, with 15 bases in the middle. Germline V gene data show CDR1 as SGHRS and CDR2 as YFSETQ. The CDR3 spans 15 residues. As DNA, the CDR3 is TGCGCCAGCAGCTTAGTACCAGGCAGTAACTACGAGCAGTACTTC. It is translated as CASSLVPGSNYEQYF.

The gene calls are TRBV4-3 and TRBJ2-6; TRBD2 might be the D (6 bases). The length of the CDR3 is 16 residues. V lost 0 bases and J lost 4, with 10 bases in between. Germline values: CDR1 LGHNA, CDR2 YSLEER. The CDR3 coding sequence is TGCGCCAGCAGCCAAGATGCGGGGCTGGGGGCCAACGTCCTGACTTTC. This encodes CASSQDAGLGANVLTF.